Each of the 14 T cell receptor beta chains below was sequenced from the same sample in a study of Graves' ophthalmopathy and Graves' hyperthyroidism. TCR beta CDR3 regions were amplified from RNA transcripts. Following a first-round RT-PCR that used HTBI primers, a second-round multiplex PCR was carried out. MiXCR, applied by TCRdb to the multiplex PCR reads, yields one record per CDR3 protein. The repertoire has hundreds of thousands of distinct CDR3 sequences, around 21% of them found once; the top ten carry 2.5% to 3.5%. Sequenced sample: peripheral blood. The receptors were gathered from a woman under 30 with stable Graves' hyperthyroidism.

In this sample, this clonotype turned up many times. The rearrangement uses TRBV30 and TRBJ2-2, with a tentative D call TRBD1 (6 bases). The germline V and J ends were trimmed by 3 bases and 4 bases, with 21 bases remaining between them. Germline assignment: CDR1 GTSNPN and CDR2 SVGIG (reference sequence). The CDR3 sequence is 17 residues long. The CDR3: CAWRSFGTRATTGELFF. Here the CDR3 DNA reads TGTGCCTGGAGATCGTTCGGGACAAGAGCTACCACCGGGGAGCTGTTTTTT.

In this sample, this clonotype turned up many times. V is TRBV20-1 and J is TRBJ2-2; D is ambiguous. The CDR3 is 14 amino acids. V was trimmed by 3 bases and J by 4 bases, leaving 12 bases between them. Germline V gives CDR1 DFQATT, CDR2 SNEGSKA (reference sequence). The CDR3 DNA follows: TGCAGTGCTAGCATGAGGTTAGGCACCGGGGAGCTGTTTTTT. It is translated as CSASMRLGTGELFF.

This clonotype was detected ten times or more. V and J are TRBV14 and TRBJ1-1; weak D call: TRBD1 (5 bases). CDR3 length equals 17 residues. CDR1 and CDR2 (germline): SGHDN, FVKESK. V was cut by 0 bases and J by 0 bases, with 14 bases left in between. Written as DNA, the CDR3 is TGTGCCAGCAGCCAAGATGCGGGGGGTTTGCTGAACACTGAAGCTTTCTTT. Amino acid sequence: CASSQDAGGLLNTEAFF. The full variable domain, rest sourced from reference TRBV14 and TRBJ1-1, is EAGVTQFPSHSVIEKGQTVTLRCDPISGHDNLYWYRRVMGKEIKFLLHFVKESKQDESGMPNNRFLAERTGGTYSTLKVQPAELEDSGVYFCASSQDAGGLLNTEAFFGQGTRLTVV.

This clonotype was seen at least ten times. The chain joins TRBV11-2 to TRBJ2-2; tentative D call: TRBD2 (5 bases). Looked up from germline, CDR1 is SGHAT and CDR2 is FQNNGV. The length of the CDR3 is 16 residues. V was shortened by 1 base and J by 1 base, with 10 bases between the two germline ends. CDR3 sequence: CASSLVGGWNTGELFF. CDR3 in DNA: TGTGCCAGCAGCTTAGTAGGAGGATGGAACACCGGGGAGCTGTTTTTT.

This clonotype was observed at least ten times. This chain links TRBV3-1 with TRBJ1-5, with D uncertain. CDR1 LGHDT and CDR2 YNNKEL come from the germline V gene (reference sequence). CDR3 size: 15 residues. The V gene lost 3 bases and the J gene lost 5 bases, with 14 bases spanning the gap. The CDR3 nucleotides are TGTGCCAGCAGCCAGGAATTGGGAGTCGATCAGCCCCAGCATTTT. Encoded protein: CASSQELGVDQPQHF.

Worth noting for this clonotype: A read error may be the cause here, since a much bigger clone is one base away. The J gene is TRBJ1-1, the V gene TRBV19, with D unresolved. This CDR3 region has 13 residues. Germline values: CDR1 LNHDA, CDR2 SQIVND (reference sequence). The CDR3 DNA follows: TGTGCCAGTAGTGAGTCTAGGAGGACTGAAGCTTGCTTT. It is translated as CASSESRRTEACF.

This clonotype has a handful of counts. A much larger clone differs from this one at a single base, so this may be a read error. The V call is TRBV27, the J call TRBJ1-6; D is undetermined. Germline V CDR1 and CDR2: MNHEY, SMNVEV (reference sequence). The CDR3 spans 14 residues. As DNA, the CDR3 is TGTGCCAGCAGTTTGGTGGGGTTTAATTCACACCTCCACTTT. Protein product: CASSLVGFNSHLHF.

This clonotype was seen at least ten times. J is TRBJ2-5 and V is TRBV25-1; tentative D call: TRBD1 (6 bases). The CDR3 extends over 14 amino acids. V lost 6 bases and J 4 bases, leaving 15 bases between the germline ends. Germline-derived CDR1 and CDR2 are MGHDK and SYGVNS. The CDR3 coding sequence is TGTGCCAGCAGCCAACGACAGGCCAGAGAGACCCAGTACTTC. Encoded protein: CASSQRQARETQYF. The full variable domain, rest sourced from reference TRBV25-1 and TRBJ2-5, is EADIYQTPRYLVIGTGKKITLECSQTMGHDKMYWYQQDPGMELHLIHYSYGVNSTEKGDLSSESTVSRIRTEHFPLTLESARPSHTSQYLCASSQRQARETQYFGPGTRLLVL.

The chain combines TRBV11-2 with TRBJ1-2; tentative D call: TRBD1 (6 bases). The germline V gene has CDR1 SGHAT and CDR2 FQNNGV. There are 17 residues in the CDR3. Between the trimmed V and J ends, which lost 1 base and 4 bases, there was a span of 19 bases. CDR3 bases: TGTGCCAGCAGCTTAGTCTTGATACAGGGAGGATCCTATGGCTACACCTTC. It translates to CASSLVLIQGGSYGYTF.

This clonotype came up many times. The chain carries TRBV24-1 and TRBJ1-1, with D perhaps matching TRBD1 (6 bases). The germline V and J ends were trimmed by 8 bases and 5 bases, with 14 bases remaining between them. The CDR3 covers 13 residues. Germline loops: CDR1 KGHDR, CDR2 SFDVKD. CDR3 amino acids: CATMNTGRTEAFF. As DNA, the CDR3 is TGTGCCACCATGAACACAGGGAGAACTGAAGCTTTCTTT.

This clonotype was recorded a few times. The chain is built from TRBV29-1 and TRBJ2-5, with 16 bases aligning to TRBD2. The trim removed 5 bases at V and 5 bases at J, leaving 8 bases unmatched. Germline V gene sequence: CDR1 SQVTM, CDR2 ANQGSEA. This CDR3 has 16 residues. This chain's CDR3 is CSVTPGLAGGPETQYF. CDR3 DNA sequence: TGCAGCGTTACCCCGGGACTAGCGGGAGGGCCGGAGACCCAGTACTTC.

This clonotype showed up many times. This chain connects TRBV4-3 to TRBJ1-2, with a tentative D call TRBD1 (5 bases). V was clipped by 0 bases and J by 6 bases, with 8 bases between them. This CDR3 region has 13 residues. Germline-derived CDR1 and CDR2 are LGHNA and YSLEER. The CDR3 DNA reads TGCGCCAGCAGCCAAGACAGGGACGATGGCTACACCTTC. Its translation: CASSQDRDDGYTF.

This clonotype was seen many times. The rearrangement joins TRBV7-8 to TRBJ1-5, with D perhaps TRBD1 (6 bases). Trimming pared 2 bases from V and 7 bases from J, leaving 12 bases between. Germline V gene lookup returns CDR1 SGHVS and CDR2 FQNEAQ. This CDR3 is 14 amino acids long. CDR3: CASSLLQGGQPQHF. CDR3 in DNA: TGTGCCAGCAGCTTACTACAGGGTGGACAGCCCCAGCATTTT.

The chain is built from TRBV27 and TRBJ2-7; 11 bases fit TRBD2. Germline assignment: CDR1 MNHEY and CDR2 SMNVEV (reference sequence). J gave up 2 bases and V 5 bases, and 5 bases lay outside the gene matches. This CDR3 comprises 15 residues. CDR3 coding DNA: TGTGCCAGCAGTCACTCACTAGCGGGGGCCTACGAGCAGTACTTC. It encodes CASSHSLAGAYEQYF.